The clone carrying this T cell receptor (beta chain) turned up a few times. What it binds is not known. The sample contains more than one DNA sequence encoding this CDR3. These data belong to a study of graft-versus-host responses after intestinal transplantation. On the study more broadly: Grafts were multivisceral, liver-intestinal, or isolated intestinal. Induction with anti-thymocyte globulin, then tacrolimus and steroids for roughly three years, was given to all recipients. Overall study results and limits: High graft-versus-host to host-versus-graft clonal ratios were seen in allografts of patients with graft-donor T cell macrochimerism. Ileal or blood samples showed some GvH clones first, and such clones were also found in recipient marrow.

V was trimmed by 5 bases and J by 4 bases, leaving 8 bases between them. This CDR3 region has 12 residues. The V gene's germline CDR1 is MDHEN and CDR2 SYDVKM. Both intraepithelial and lamina propria lymphocytes were released by processing graft tissue. Sequencing used immunoSEQ multiplex PCR; TCRdb keeps in-frame clones, though not all of them. Of about 8,100 clones listed, 68% were seen once; the top ten hold almost 9.5%. The sample consisted of ileum tissue, taken approximately 450 days after transplant. The chain has TRBV28 and TRBJ1-1; D not resolved. This clonotype was obtained from a human patient who received an intestinal transplant, so some T cells may come from the graft donor. The DNA of the CDR3 is TGTGCCAGCAGTCCCCCGGCCACTGAAGCTTTCTTT. This codes for CASSPPATEAFF.